The 12 T cell receptor beta chains below all came from one sample that was sequenced in a study of shared clonotypes between healthy human individuals. Profiled with immunoSEQ multiplex PCR; TCRdb holds only in-frame clones, not every one. Altogether some 660,000 clones are present, around 78% being singletons, with the ten largest covering around 1.8%. Sequencing was carried out using memory CD4+ T cells sorted from blood. Regarding subset: CD45RA-negative fraction. The source of these receptors is a woman between 25 and 40 years old in good health.

Of note for this clone: This CDR3 is also generated by other DNA sequences in the sample. The V call is TRBV11-2, the J call TRBJ2-1; D gene uncertain. V lost 1 base to trimming and J lost 7 bases, with 8 bases between them. Germline V gives CDR1 SGHAT, CDR2 FQNNGV. The CDR3 extends over 13 amino acids. CDR3: CASSLGGSNEQFF. The CDR3 bases are TGTGCCAGCAGCTTAGGCGGCTCGAATGAGCAGTTCTTC.

The CDR3 reads CASSAQYRGFDEQYF. The CDR3 nucleotides are TGTGCCAGCAGCGCACAGTACAGGGGGTTCGACGAGCAGTACTTC. The chain combines TRBV7-6 with TRBJ2-7; 8 bases line up with TRBD1. V gave up 5 bases and J gave up 5 bases; unmatched junction bases: 11. This CDR3 comprises 15 residues. The V gene's germline CDR1 is SGHVS and CDR2 FNYEAQ.

The chain has TRBV2 and TRBJ1-5; perhaps TRBD1 as D (6 bases). With 9 bases removed from V and 1 base from J, the gap between germline ends came to 16 bases. The CDR3 length is 15 residues. Per the germline V gene, CDR1 is SNHLY and CDR2 is FYNNEI. CDR3 sequence reads: CASTEGGNSNQPQHF. As DNA, the CDR3 is TGTGCCAGTACTGAGGGGGGGAACAGCAATCAGCCCCAGCATTTT.

The V call is TRBV28, the J call TRBJ2-3, with 10 nucleotides matching TRBD2. The length of the CDR3 is 13 residues. CDR1 and CDR2 (germline): MDHEN, SYDVKM. V lost 7 bases to trimming and J lost 4 bases; unmatched junction nucleotides: 2. The CDR3 loop reads CASTAGGPDTQYF. In DNA form, the CDR3 reads TGTGCCAGCACAGCGGGAGGGCCAGATACGCAGTATTTT.

The chain has TRBV18 and TRBJ1-2; TRBD1 aligns across 7 bases. The germline V gene has CDR1 KGHSH and CDR2 LQKENI. The CDR3 sequence is 13 residues long. V shed 5 bases and J 4 bases; nucleotides not matched to a gene: 4. The CDR3 loop reads CASSSGQLYGYTF. The CDR3 DNA reads as TGTGCCAGCTCATCGGGACAGCTCTATGGCTACACCTTC.

This clone appeared a few times. The chain carries TRBV6-6 and TRBJ2-2; 9 bases match TRBD2. Trimming took 5 bases from V and 2 from J; bases not matched to a gene: 6. The CDR3 has 16 amino acids. Germline CDR1 MNHNY, CDR2 SVGAGI (reference sequence). The CDR3 DNA sequence: TGTGCCAGCAGTGTACCTAGCGGGACAAACACCGGGGAGCTGTTTTTT. This sequence encodes CASSVPSGTNTGELFF.

This clone is a singleton in its sample. This chain links TRBV11-3 with TRBJ2-5; D uncertain. Near its end, the DNA agrees better with TRBJ2-7, so the J call may be wrong. Germline assignment: CDR1 SGHNT and CDR2 YENEEA. There are 17 residues in the CDR3. The CDR3 DNA follows: TGTGCCAGCAGCTACCCCCCCATTTCCGCTGAATCCTACGAGCAGTACTTC. It specifies CASSYPPISAESYEQYF.

CDR3 in amino acids: CASSRGLTTNEKLFF. The CDR3 nucleotides read TGTGCCAGTAGTAGGGGCCTGACAACTAATGAAAAACTGTTTTTT. The V and J genes are TRBV19 and TRBJ1-4; tentatively, D is TRBD1 (5 bases). The CDR3 covers 15 residues. Between the trimmed V and J ends, which lost 4 bases and 0 bases, there was a span of 9 bases. Germline loops: CDR1 LNHDA, CDR2 SQIVND (reference sequence). Combining the CDR3 with reference TRBV19 and TRBJ1-4 gives the whole variable domain DGGITQSPKYLFRKEGQNVTLSCEQNLNHDAMYWYRQDPGQGLRLIYYSQIVNDFQKGDIAEGYSVSREKKESFPLTVTSAQKNPTAFYLCASSRGLTTNEKLFFGSGTQLSVL.

For this clone: A much larger clone sits a single nucleotide away, making a read error possible. Other nucleotide sequences from this sample produce the same CDR3. CDR3 DNA sequence: TGCGCCAGCAGCTTTGGCGACAGGGACACCGGGGAGCTGTTTTTT. Translated: CASSFGDRDTGELFF. The rearrangement links TRBV5-1 to TRBJ2-2; 7 nucleotides line up with TRBD1. The CDR3 runs to 15 residues. Germline assignment: CDR1 SGHRS and CDR2 YFSETQ. Trimming at V came to 2 bases and at J to 3 bases, leaving 4 bases not matched to a gene.

This sequence joins TRBV5-1 and TRBJ1-1; D is uncertain. V lost 0 bases and J 1 base, leaving 7 bases between the germline ends. The CDR3 is 14 residues long. Germline values: CDR1 SGHRS, CDR2 YFSETQ. The CDR3 DNA follows: TGCGCCAGCAGCTTGGCCCACCGGAACACTGAAGCTTTCTTT. Translating gives CASSLAHRNTEAFF.

This clone was seen a handful of times. The chain carries TRBV5-1 and TRBJ1-4, with D possibly TRBD1 on 5 matching bases. The germline V gene encodes CDR1 SGHRS and CDR2 YFSETQ. V was shortened by 2 bases and J by 6 bases, with 11 bases between the two germline ends. The CDR3 contains 14 residues. The CDR3 DNA reads as TGCGCCAGCAGCTTAATGTCCAGGGATGAAAAACTGTTTTTT. This gives the protein CASSLMSRDEKLFF. Using reference TRBV5-1 and TRBJ1-4 for the parts outside the CDR3, the full variable domain is KAGVTQTPRYLIKTRGQQVTLSCSPISGHRSVSWYQQTPGQGLQFLFEYFSETQRNKGNFPGRFSGRQFSNSRSEMNVSTLELGDSALYLCASSLMSRDEKLFFGSGTQLSVL.

This clone was seen just once. In the same sample, other DNA sequences code for this CDR3. This chain uses TRBV27 with TRBJ1-1, with no clear D. Trimming removed 4 bases at V and 1 base at J, with 10 bases between. Per the germline V gene, CDR1 is MNHEY and CDR2 is SMNVEV (reference sequence). The CDR3 consists of 14 residues. The CDR3 DNA is TGTGCCAGCAGTTCCTTACGGGGGAACACTGAAGCTTTCTTT. Its protein is CASSSLRGNTEAFF.